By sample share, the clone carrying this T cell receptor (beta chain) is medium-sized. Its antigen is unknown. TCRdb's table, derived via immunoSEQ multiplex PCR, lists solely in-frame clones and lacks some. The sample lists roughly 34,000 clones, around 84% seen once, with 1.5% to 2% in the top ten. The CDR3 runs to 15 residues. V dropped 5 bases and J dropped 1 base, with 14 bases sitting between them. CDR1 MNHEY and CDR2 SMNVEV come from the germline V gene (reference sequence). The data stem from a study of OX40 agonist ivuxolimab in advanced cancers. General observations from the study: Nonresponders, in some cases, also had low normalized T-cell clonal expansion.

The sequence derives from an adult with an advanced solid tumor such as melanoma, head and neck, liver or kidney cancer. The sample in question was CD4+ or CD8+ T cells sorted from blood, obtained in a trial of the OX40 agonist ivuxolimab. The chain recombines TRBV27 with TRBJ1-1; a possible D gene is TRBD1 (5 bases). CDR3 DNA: TGTGCCAGCAGTGAGGGGACGACTTGGAACACTGAAGCTTTCTTT. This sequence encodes CASSEGTTWNTEAFF.